This T cell receptor (beta chain) came from a study of human versus mouse CDR3 diversity and MHC coevolution. At the level of the study: Reported immunoSEQ sensitivity was one in 200,000 T cells, with reduced amplification bias.

Here immunoSEQ multiplex PCR was the method, and the copy in TCRdb shows in-frame clones only, minus some. The data contain about 81,000 clones, around 93% of them seen just once; the ten biggest clones take up 1.2% to 1.5%. Only a few counts were recorded for this clone. What it binds is unknown. General observations from the study: By iCHAO1, human TCR beta clonotypes numbered some 1.5 million, the most. On average, humans showed more CDR3 deletions and insertions than mice. Among all groups, most of the three human donors showed least clonal inequality.

This CDR3 has 15 amino acids. V lost 5 bases and J lost 6, with 20 bases in between. Germline V CDR1 and CDR2: MDHEN, SYDVKM. This receptor was identified in a person between 25 and 70 years old in good health. What was sequenced was naive CD4+ T cells from blood. Subset defined: CD45RO-negative CD62L-positive naive CD4 T cells. The chain recombines TRBV28 with TRBJ2-7; the D gene is possibly TRBD2 (5 bases). In DNA, the CDR3 is TGTGCCAGCAGTCGGCGGGTAGGTTTCGGAGGCGAGCAGTACTTC. Translating it yields CASSRRVGFGGEQYF.